What follows describes a single T cell receptor (beta chain). The entry originates in a study of T cell repertoires in cytomegalovirus infection. TCRdb fed the reads into MiXCR, producing one record per CDR3 protein. The sample has fewer than 200,000 distinct CDR3 sequences; roughly 19% are singletons. This CDR3 is built from 15 residues. Trimming removed 5 bases from V and 9 bases from J, with 20 bases in between. CDR1 and CDR2 from the germline V gene are MNHEY and SVGEGT. The specimen sequenced was PBMCs. This sequence joins TRBV6-2 or TRBV6-3 and TRBJ2-1; D is uncertain. The source is a human donor in good health (CMV status not recorded). Some clones in this sample may be carry-over from other donors' samples. DNA of the CDR3: TGTGCCAGCAGTGTTCAATTCCCCATGTTCAGTGAGCAGTTCTTC. Amino acids: CASSVQFPMFSEQFF.